The following is a TCR beta chain sequence with its context. Its specificity is not known. This entry belongs to a study of tumour-infiltrating T cells in Burkitt lymphoma. Study results and caveats: Many Burkitt lymphoma patients shared several public clonotypes.

Some clones are missing from TCRdb's copy, which holds only in-frame ones; the method was immunoSEQ multiplex PCR. The sample lists fewer than 550 clones; around 21% were seen once. V gave up 10 bases and J gave up 6 bases, with 19 bases separating them. The CDR3 covers 14 residues. Germline CDR1 is MDHEN and CDR2 is SYDVKM. Specimen: tumor tissue. This sequence was found in a human donor with Burkitt lymphoma. The chain employs TRBV28 and TRBJ2-1; TRBD1 might be the D (6 bases). For the CDR3, the DNA is TGTGCCACCGAACGGGACATGTCCCCCAATGAGCAGTTCTTC. This gives the protein CATERDMSPNEQFF.